This entry concerns a single TCR beta chain. The entry originates in a study of blood T cell repertoires in COVID-19. Study context: The United States, Italy and Spain were the sources of the acute and convalescent COVID-19 samples. The analysed material was cDNA or gDNA that came from T cells, B-cell-depleted T cells, or PBMCs.

Germline CDR1 reads SQVTM; CDR2 reads ANQGSEA. V lost 6 bases to trimming and J lost 5 bases; unmatched junction nucleotides: 6. This CDR3 spans 13 amino acids. Per the original methods: Amplification of reference gene primers provided the estimated nucleated cell counts. The table came from immunoSEQ multiplex PCR; TCRdb's copy has only in-frame clones and leaves some out. V and J calls and clone size are copied from that table; D and trimming were computed from the DNA. The sample shows about 150,000 clones, 80% to 90% of them seen only once. The origin of this receptor is a man between 45 and 60 years old with active COVID-19. V gene TRBV29-1 combines with J gene TRBJ2-3; 9 bases are a match to TRBD2. The sequencing input was peripheral blood. Written as DNA, the CDR3 is TGCAGCGTGGCGGGGGGGCCGAGAGATACGCAGTATTTT. This encodes CSVAGGPRDTQYF.